This paragraph covers one T cell receptor beta chain sequence. Its recognized antigen is unknown. No quality values exist for individual bases; no much larger clone is one base distant. Looking up the germline V gene yields CDR1 MNHNS and CDR2 SASEGT. Germline trimming amounts to 6 bases on V and 7 bases on J, with 12 as the count of junction bases outside the gene matches. Taken from cysteine to phenylalanine, the CDR3 has 14 residues. This entry keeps only the CDR3 DNA: 42 bases, framed from base 1. The library was produced with the immunoSEQ multiplex PCR assay. TCRdb carries this immuneACCESS record with in-frame sequences only. Its versions omit some clonotypes, under half of them owing to an unresolved V gene in the studies checked, with the rest unexplained. The sample table lists tens of thousands of clones, approximately 87% of them with a count of one. The leading ten clones occupy under 6.5% of the sample.

This specimen comes from a study of technical replicates of blood from a few donors (dated by TCRdb to 2017 to 2019). The origin of this receptor is a human donor in good health. Some clones in this sample may be carry-over from other donors' samples. Source material: PBMCs. This sequence uses TRBV6-1 and TRBJ2-7; TRBD1 lines up with 7 middle nucleotides. The nucleotides are TGTGCCAGCAGCCTGGCGACAGGGACACGGGAGCAGTACTTC. It encodes CASSLATGTREQYF.